This TCR beta chain is drawn from a study of early T cells in non-severe SARS-CoV-2 infection. The overall study: Sequencing of bulk RNA from unsorted whole blood was done, without chain pairing.

This clonotype was detected many times. Individual cDNA molecules each received unique molecular identifiers attached to them. In TCRdb, the 5' RACE reads were re-called with MiXCR into one record per CDR3 protein. The sample has tens of thousands of distinct CDR3 sequences; about 6% are singletons. Germline-derived CDR1 and CDR2 are GTSNPN and SVGIG (reference sequence). With 6 bases removed from V and 1 base from J, the gap between germline ends came to 12 bases. The CDR3 length is 13 residues. V and J are TRBV30 and TRBJ1-1; the D is unclear. This material consisted of whole blood, taken at baseline. The source of this sequence is an adult who was a healthcare worker with PCR-confirmed SARS-CoV-2 infection or an uninfected control (not recorded which). The CDR3 region is CACQRVRNTEAFF. The DNA of the CDR3 is TGTGCCTGCCAAAGGGTGCGGAACACTGAAGCTTTCTTT.